This is a list of T cell receptor beta chains from one sample in a study of T-cell memory formation after mild COVID-19. MiXCR was run by TCRdb on the 5' RACE reads, yielding one entry per CDR3 protein. The table has under 250,000 distinct CDR3 sequences, 27% seen once; the top ten hold 9.5% to 12%. The sequencing input was PBMCs or a T cell subset sorted from them (not recorded which). The receptors come from an adult woman who had mild COVID-19 (a few samples of this study predate the infection). Cell type and time point are not known. Both conserved end residues are part of each CDR3.

cdr3_aa	v_call	j_call
CASSYGGPGIGSPLHF	TRBV14	TRBJ1-6
CSARQGFYGYTF	TRBV20-1	TRBJ1-2
CASSSPTRGTEAFF	TRBV7-9	TRBJ1-1
CSVEPGQGKETQYF	TRBV29-1	TRBJ2-5
CASGREPMNTEAFF	TRBV12-5	TRBJ1-1
CASSLVSGTGGYGYTF	TRBV5-6	TRBJ1-2
CASSQVSSGTGSSEQYF	TRBV3-1	TRBJ2-7
CSVAGLGATRELFF	TRBV29-1	TRBJ2-2
CASSLAGGQQYF	TRBV7-9	TRBJ2-7
CASSFRGEQYF	TRBV12-3/TRBV12-4	TRBJ2-7
CASLGQGAYEQFF	TRBV12-3/TRBV12-4	TRBJ2-1
CSVETTTYEQYF	TRBV29-1	TRBJ2-7
CASSPTSETLQYF	TRBV7-9	TRBJ2-7
CSASRVSSYEQYF	TRBV20-1	TRBJ2-7
CASSFTSGGLETQYF	TRBV11-2	TRBJ2-5
CASRQGVSGANVLTF	TRBV12-3/TRBV12-4	TRBJ2-6
CASSLEGLVPEQYF	TRBV7-9	TRBJ2-7
CASSPTGGLYEQYF	TRBV7-9	TRBJ2-7
CSASRGRTYEQYF	TRBV20-1	TRBJ2-7
CSARDTLREAFF	TRBV20-1	TRBJ1-1
CASSRRDREQYF	TRBV3-1	TRBJ2-7
CASSSFSELGELFF	TRBV7-2	TRBJ2-2
CASSLAGDRGYEQYF	TRBV5-1	TRBJ2-7
CASSLDLSSYNEQFF	TRBV11-2	TRBJ2-1
CSARDSTGPEQFF	TRBV20-1	TRBJ2-1
CASSPSVGVEETQYF	TRBV5-1	TRBJ2-5
CASSLVVYTGELFF	TRBV7-2	TRBJ2-2
CASSLGGLADTQYF	TRBV7-8	TRBJ2-3
CASSLANVLYYGYTF	TRBV7-2	TRBJ1-2
CASSSRKFDTQYF	TRBV9	TRBJ2-3
CSVLISYEQYF	TRBV29-1	TRBJ2-7
CASRVQGGRYEQYF	TRBV12-3/TRBV12-4	TRBJ2-7
CASSQDRWRDEQYF	TRBV3-1	TRBJ2-7
CASSPSPKKSEQYF	TRBV18	TRBJ2-7
CASRRYPDGDRGEKLFF	TRBV6-2/TRBV6-3	TRBJ1-4
CASSVGSSPWEQYF	TRBV9	TRBJ2-7
CASSPEGTGRNTIYF	TRBV9	TRBJ1-3
CASSEGRNTEAFF	TRBV6-5	TRBJ1-1
CATSDLETNTGELFF	TRBV24-1	TRBJ2-2
CASSPRPRAATNEKLFF	TRBV7-6	TRBJ1-4
CASSLGWQEQYF	TRBV7-9	TRBJ2-7
CASSGEMNEQFF	TRBV7-9	TRBJ2-1
CASSSGATDPEQYF	TRBV28	TRBJ2-7
CASTSLGEAGGYNEQFF	TRBV27	TRBJ2-1
CAISEVALSSYEQYF	TRBV10-3	TRBJ2-7